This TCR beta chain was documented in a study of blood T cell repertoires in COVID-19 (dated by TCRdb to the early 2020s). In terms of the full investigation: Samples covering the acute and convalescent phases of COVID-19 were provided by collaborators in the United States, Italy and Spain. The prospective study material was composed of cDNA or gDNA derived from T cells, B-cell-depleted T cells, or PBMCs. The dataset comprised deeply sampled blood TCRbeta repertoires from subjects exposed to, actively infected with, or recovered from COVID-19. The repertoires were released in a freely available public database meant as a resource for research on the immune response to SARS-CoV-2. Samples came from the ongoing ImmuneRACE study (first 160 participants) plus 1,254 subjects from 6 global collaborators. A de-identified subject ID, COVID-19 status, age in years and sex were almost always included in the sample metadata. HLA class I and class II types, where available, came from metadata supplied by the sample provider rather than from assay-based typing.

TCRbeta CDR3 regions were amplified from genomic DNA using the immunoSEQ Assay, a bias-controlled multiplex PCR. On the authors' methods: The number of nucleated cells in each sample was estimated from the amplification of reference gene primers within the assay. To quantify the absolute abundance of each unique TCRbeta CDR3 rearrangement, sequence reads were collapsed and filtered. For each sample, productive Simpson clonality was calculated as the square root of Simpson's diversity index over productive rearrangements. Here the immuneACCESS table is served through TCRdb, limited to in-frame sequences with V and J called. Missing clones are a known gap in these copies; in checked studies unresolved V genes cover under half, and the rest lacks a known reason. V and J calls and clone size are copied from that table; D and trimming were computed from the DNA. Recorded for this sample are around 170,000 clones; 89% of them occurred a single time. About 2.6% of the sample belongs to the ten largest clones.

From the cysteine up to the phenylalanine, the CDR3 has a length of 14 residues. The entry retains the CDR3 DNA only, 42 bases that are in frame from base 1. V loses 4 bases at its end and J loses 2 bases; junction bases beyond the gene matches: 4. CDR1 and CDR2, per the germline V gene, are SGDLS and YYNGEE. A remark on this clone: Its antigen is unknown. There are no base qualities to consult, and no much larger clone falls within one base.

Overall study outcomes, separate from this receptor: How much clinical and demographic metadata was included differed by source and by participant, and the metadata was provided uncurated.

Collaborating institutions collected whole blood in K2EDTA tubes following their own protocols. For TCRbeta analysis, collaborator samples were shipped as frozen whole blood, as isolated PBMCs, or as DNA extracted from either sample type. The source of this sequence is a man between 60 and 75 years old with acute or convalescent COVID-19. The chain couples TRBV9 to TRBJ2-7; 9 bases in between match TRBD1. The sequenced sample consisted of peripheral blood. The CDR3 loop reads CASSSRQGAYEQYF. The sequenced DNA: TGTGCCAGCAGCTCGCGACAGGGGGCCTACGAGCAGTACTTC. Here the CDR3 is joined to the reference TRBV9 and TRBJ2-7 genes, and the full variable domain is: DSGVTQTPKHLITATGQRVTLRCSPRSGDLSVYWYQQSLDQGLQFLIQYYNGEERAKGNILERFSAQQFPDLHSELNLSSLELGDSALYFCASSSRQGAYEQYFGPGTRLTVT.